Shown below are 28 T cell receptor beta chains from a single sample sequenced in a study of shared clonotypes between healthy human individuals. Produced via immunoSEQ multiplex PCR; TCRdb's table is partial and in-frame only. The sample has 450,000 to 500,000 clones; roughly 78% are singletons. Sequenced input: PBMCs. These receptors were obtained from a woman aged 40 to 50 in good health. Some clones in this sample may be carry-over from other donors' samples.

The chain uses TRBV12-2 and TRBJ1-2; TRBD1, the table's D call, was not compared with the DNA. TRBV12-2 has pseudogene status. There are 18 residues in the CDR3. The CDR3 coding sequence is TGTGCAAGTCGCTTAGCGAGTCGACAGGGGGGAATCAACTATGGCTACACCTTC. This codes for CASRLASRQGGINYGYTF.

The chain is built from TRBV7-9 and TRBJ2-7; D ambiguous. CDR3 length: 12 residues. Germline-derived CDR1 and CDR2 are SEHNR and FQNEAQ (reference sequence). The V and J ends lost 7 bases and 3 bases respectively, with 10 bases between them. CDR3 region: CASTQRDYEQYF. CDR3 coding DNA: TGTGCCAGCACTCAAAGAGACTACGAGCAGTACTTC. Full variable domain (rest looked up from reference TRBV7-9 and TRBJ2-7): DTGVSQNPRHKITKRGQNVTFRCDPISEHNRLYWYRQTLGQGPEFLTYFQNEAQLEKSRLLSDRFSAERPKGSFSTLEIQRTEQGDSAMYLCASTQRDYEQYFGPGTRLTVT.

This clone has only a few counts. This rearrangement joins TRBV7-9 to TRBJ1-4; D is possibly TRBD1 (6 bases). This CDR3 is 14 amino acids long. Germline V gene data show CDR1 as SEHNR and CDR2 as FQNEAQ (reference sequence). Trimming took 5 bases from V and 8 from J, leaving 15 bases between them. This CDR3 reads CASSLTDSSEKLFF. The CDR3 DNA follows: TGTGCCAGCAGCCTAACGGACAGTTCCGAAAAACTGTTTTTT.

The rearrangement links TRBV5-4 to TRBJ2-5; TRBD1 agrees at 8 bases. The junction had 8 bases not matched to a gene; V was cut back by 1 base and J by 6 bases. This CDR3 is 15 amino acids long. Per the germline V gene, CDR1 is SGHNT and CDR2 is YYREEE (reference sequence). The CDR3 loop is CASSLSRGLTQTQYF. CDR3 coding DNA: TGTGCCAGCAGCTTGAGCAGGGGGCTTACACAGACCCAGTACTTC. The full variable domain, in which reference TRBV5-4 and TRBJ2-5 provide the parts outside the CDR3, is ETGVTQSPTHLIKTRGQQVTLRCSSQSGHNTVSWYQQALGQGPQFIFQYYREEENGRGNFPPRFSGLQFPNYSSELNVNALELDDSALYLCASSLSRGLTQTQYFGPGTRLLVL.

V and J are TRBV28 and TRBJ2-7; 8 nucleotides match TRBD2. Germline V gives CDR1 MDHEN, CDR2 SYDVKM. After removal of 2 bases from V and 4 bases from J, the junction contained 4 bases not matched to a gene. This CDR3 is built from 14 residues. CDR3 sequence: CASSLSTSGYEQYF. The CDR3 bases are TGTGCCAGCAGTTTAAGTACTAGCGGTTACGAGCAGTACTTC.

Remarks on this clone: This sample includes further DNA sequences coding for the same CDR3. The V and J genes are TRBV18 and TRBJ2-5; D ambiguous. Trimming took off 3 bases at V and 5 bases at J, with 7 bases between the two ends. CDR1 and CDR2 from the germline V gene are KGHSH and LQKENI. The CDR3 is 12 residues long. The CDR3 region is CASSPERETQYF. Written as DNA, the CDR3 is TGTGCCAGCTCACCGGAGAGGGAGACCCAGTACTTC.

The V and J genes are TRBV7-9 and TRBJ1-2; 7 bases agree with TRBD1. CDR1 and CDR2 from the germline V gene are SEHNR and FQNEAQ (reference sequence). This CDR3 comprises 13 residues. After removal of 5 bases from V and 5 bases from J, the junction contained 5 bases not matched to a gene. The CDR3 DNA reads as TGTGCCAGCAGCGCAGGGGGAAGTTATGGCTACACCTTC. Amino acid sequence: CASSAGGSYGYTF.

This chain connects TRBV15 to TRBJ1-1; D may be TRBD1 (6 bases). CDR3 length: 13 amino acids. The germline gives CDR1 LNHNV, CDR2 YYDKDF (reference sequence). V was cut by 9 bases and J by 0 bases, with 11 bases left in between. As DNA, the CDR3 is TGTGCCACGATTGGACAGATGAACACTGAAGCTTTCTTT. Protein product: CATIGQMNTEAFF.

The chain uses TRBV11-3 and TRBJ2-2; TRBD2 agrees at 10 bases. There are 20 residues in the CDR3. V dropped 7 bases and J dropped 0; count of bases not matched to a gene: 17. Germline V lookup: CDR1 SGHNT, CDR2 YENEEA. The CDR3 bases are TGTGCCAGCACTCCACCTAGGGCTAGCGGGAGCTATGCGAACACCGGGGAGCTGTTTTTT. This codes for CASTPPRASGSYANTGELFF.

This chain links TRBV6-6 with TRBJ2-7; D is possibly TRBD2 (6 bases). Trimming cost V 6 bases and J 3 bases, with 18 bases left between them. The germline CDR1 and CDR2 sequences are MNHNY and SVGAGI (reference sequence). The CDR3 is made up of 15 amino acids. This CDR3 reads CASSRTVTSNYEQYF. The CDR3 bases are TGTGCCAGCAGCCGAACAGTGACTAGTAACTACGAGCAGTACTTC.

This chain uses TRBV27 with TRBJ2-2; D may be TRBD2 (6 bases). This CDR3 spans 23 amino acids. Germline loops: CDR1 MNHEY, CDR2 SMNVEV (reference sequence). The V end lost 0 bases, the J end lost 2 bases, and 31 bases lay between the germline ends. CDR3 loop: CASSLSGGPPRASARRNTGELFF. CDR3 nucleotide sequence: TGTGCCAGCAGTTTATCGGGGGGTCCCCCTAGGGCTAGCGCTCGAAGAAACACCGGGGAGCTGTTTTTT.

The chain has TRBV4-1 and TRBJ1-2; TRBD1 might be the D (5 bases). CDR3 length: 15 residues. Germline CDR1 and CDR2: MGHRA and YSYEKL. Trimming removed 1 base at V and 2 bases at J, with 11 bases between. The CDR3 DNA follows: TGCGCCAGCAGCCAAGGGGGACGGGTGAACTATGGCTACACCTTC. It yields the protein CASSQGGRVNYGYTF.

V usage is TRBV28 and J usage is TRBJ2-4, with 9 positions matching TRBD1. V was pared by 5 bases and J by 7 bases, with 12 bases of the junction left unmatched. Germline loops: CDR1 MDHEN, CDR2 SYDVKM. The CDR3 is 16 residues long. The CDR3 coding sequence is TGTGCCAGCAGTCTGCGGACAGGGGACATCTCGAACATTCAGTACTTC. As protein: CASSLRTGDISNIQYF.

The CDR3 loop is CASSSRSSSYNEQFF. CDR3 sequence (DNA): TGTGCCAGCAGCTCCCGGTCAAGCTCCTACAATGAGCAGTTCTTC. The chain couples TRBV7-3 to TRBJ2-1; no clear D. The CDR3 sequence is 15 residues long. The V gene's germline CDR1 is SGHTA and CDR2 FQGTGA. V was shortened by 4 bases and J by 0 bases, with 10 bases between the two germline ends. Using reference TRBV7-3 and TRBJ2-1 for the parts outside the CDR3, the full variable domain is GAGVSQTPSNKVTEKGKYVELRCDPISGHTALYWYRQSLGQGPEFLIYFQGTGAADDSGLPNDRFFAVRPEGSVSTLKIQRTERGDSAVYLCASSSRSSSYNEQFFGPGTRLTVL.

This chain uses TRBV9 with TRBJ1-4; 7 nucleotides align to TRBD1. The CDR3 has 15 residues. V shed 4 bases and J 8 bases; nucleotides not matched to a gene: 11. Germline V gene data show CDR1 as SGDLS and CDR2 as YYNGEE. Written as DNA, the CDR3 is TGTGCCAGCAGCACAACCGGGACAGCTCGCGAAAAACTGTTTTTT. This translates into CASSTTGTAREKLFF. The full variable domain, in which reference TRBV9 and TRBJ1-4 provide the parts outside the CDR3, is DSGVTQTPKHLITATGQRVTLRCSPRSGDLSVYWYQQSLDQGLQFLIQYYNGEERAKGNILERFSAQQFPDLHSELNLSSLELGDSALYFCASSTTGTAREKLFFGSGTQLSVL.

This clone showed up just once. J is TRBJ2-7 and V is TRBV5-1; TRBD2 might be the D (7 bases). Germline V gene data show CDR1 as SGHRS and CDR2 as YFSETQ. The CDR3 has 13 residues. V dropped 5 bases and J dropped 0 bases, with 9 bases sitting between them. For the CDR3, the DNA is TGCGCCAGCAGAGGGGGGGTCTCCTACGAGCAGTACTTC. Its protein product is CASRGGVSYEQYF.

V is TRBV10-1 and J is TRBJ1-1; 7 bases map to TRBD1. Germline assignment: CDR1 WNHNN and CDR2 SYGVQD (reference sequence). J was trimmed by 1 base and V by 5 bases; bases with no gene match: 10. The CDR3 spans 16 residues. For the CDR3, the DNA is TGCGCCAGCAGTCCAACCCCCGGGACAGCGAACACTGAAGCTTTCTTT. This gives the protein CASSPTPGTANTEAFF.

The CDR3 reads CASSLGFTQYF. The DNA for the CDR3 is TGTGCCAGCAGCTTAGGTTTTACGCAGTATTTT. V usage is TRBV7-9 and J usage is TRBJ2-3; D is ambiguous. The germline V gene encodes CDR1 SEHNR and CDR2 FQNEAQ (reference sequence). The CDR3 consists of 11 residues. V was shortened by 1 base and J by 8 bases, with 4 bases between the two germline ends.

The gene calls are TRBV27 and TRBJ2-1; 14 positions match TRBD2. The V gene's germline CDR1 is MNHEY and CDR2 SMNVEV (reference sequence). This CDR3 spans 15 amino acids. V shed 6 bases, J shed 8 bases, and the junction held 6 bases outside the gene matches. CDR3 DNA: TGTGCCAGCAGCTCCGGGACTAGCGGGAGTTATGAGCAGTTCTTC. Protein product: CASSSGTSGSYEQFF.

This chain joins TRBV28 and TRBJ1-5; D gene uncertain. The CDR3 is 12 amino acids. The germline V gene has CDR1 MDHEN and CDR2 SYDVKM. V lost 5 bases, J lost 7 bases, and 9 bases lay in between. This CDR3 reads CASSPTGQPQHF. The CDR3 bases are TGTGCCAGCAGTCCCACCGGGCAGCCCCAGCATTTT.

The genes are TRBV18 and TRBJ1-2; 7 nucleotides align to TRBD1. The CDR3 spans 14 residues. Germline values: CDR1 KGHSH, CDR2 LQKENI. Trimming took 5 bases from V and 3 from J; bases not matched to a gene: 6. The chain's CDR3 is CASSSGGGYYGYTF. Written as DNA, the CDR3 is TGTGCCAGCTCATCGGGAGGGGGCTACTATGGCTACACCTTC.

This clone was found once. The chain has TRBV29-1 and TRBJ1-1; TRBD1 matches 7 bases. This CDR3 region has 13 residues. CDR1 and CDR2 (germline): SQVTM, ANQGSEA. Trimming cost V 7 bases and J 0 bases; bases outside gene matches: 5. This chain's CDR3 is CSAQGQLNTEAFF. CDR3 coding DNA: TGCAGCGCCCAGGGACAGCTGAACACTGAAGCTTTCTTT.

This clone was counted once. The CDR3 is CASSSGGRSGELFF. CDR3 bases: TGTGCCAGTAGCAGCGGGGGGCGATCCGGGGAGCTGTTTTTT. The chain couples TRBV19 to TRBJ2-2, with 9 bases lining up with TRBD2. With V trimmed by 6 bases and J by 6 bases, 5 bases remained unmatched. This CDR3 spans 14 amino acids. Germline V gives CDR1 LNHDA, CDR2 SQIVND (reference sequence).

The CDR3 sequence: CASSLGGPMTATEAFF. CDR3 in DNA: TGTGCCAGCAGTTTAGGGGGCCCGATGACGGCGACTGAAGCTTTCTTT. The rearrangement uses TRBV28 and TRBJ1-1; a possible D gene is TRBD1 (6 bases). The CDR3 runs to 16 residues. V was shortened by 2 bases and J by 5 bases, with 18 bases between the two germline ends. The germline CDR1 and CDR2 sequences are MDHEN and SYDVKM.

The rearrangement joins TRBV9 to TRBJ2-6; D perhaps matches TRBD1 (6 bases). The germline V gene encodes CDR1 SGDLS and CDR2 YYNGEE. The CDR3 has 18 residues. Deletions cut 0 bases from V and 0 bases from J, with 13 bases between. For the CDR3, the DNA is TGTGCCAGCAGCGTAGGAGGGGACACCCGCTCTGGGGCCAACGTCCTGACTTTC. Translation: CASSVGGDTRSGANVLTF. The full variable domain, with the rest looked up from reference TRBV9 and TRBJ2-6, is DSGVTQTPKHLITATGQRVTLRCSPRSGDLSVYWYQQSLDQGLQFLIQYYNGEERAKGNILERFSAQQFPDLHSELNLSSLELGDSALYFCASSVGGDTRSGANVLTFGAGSRLTVL.

V is TRBV4-3 and J is TRBJ2-1; D remains ambiguous. Germline V gives CDR1 LGHNA, CDR2 YSLEER. CDR3 length: 16 residues. V lost 3 bases to trimming and J lost 4 bases, with 16 bases between them. DNA for the CDR3: TGCGCCAGCAGCCAGGGCCTAGTTCCCCCGTACAATGAGCAGTTCTTC. Its translation is CASSQGLVPPYNEQFF.

This chain links TRBV19 with TRBJ2-6; no reliable D call. Germline CDR1 is LNHDA and CDR2 is SQIVND (reference sequence). The CDR3 is 16 residues long. Trimming took off 3 bases at V and 0 bases at J, with 9 bases between the two ends. For the CDR3, the DNA is TGTGCCAGTAGTATGGTTGAAGGCTCTGGGGCCAACGTCCTGACTTTC. This codes for CASSMVEGSGANVLTF.

The V gene is TRBV27, the J gene TRBJ2-1; D is unclear. Trimming took off 3 bases at V and 9 bases at J, with 15 bases between the two ends. CDR1 is MNHEY and CDR2 is SMNVEV in the germline V gene (reference sequence). The CDR3 contains 14 residues. The CDR3 loop is CASSLDLASIEQFF. In nucleotides, the CDR3 is TGTGCCAGCAGTTTGGATCTGGCTTCGATTGAGCAGTTCTTC.